The clone carrying this T cell receptor beta chain was seen a handful of times. The data belong to a study of T-cell reconstitution after alpha-beta-depleted transplantation in children. CDR3 size: 15 residues. Per germline, CDR1 MNHEY and CDR2 SVGAGI. V lost 4 bases and J 6 bases, leaving 16 bases between the germline ends. It was with unique molecular identifiers that the TCRbeta library was prepared. In TCRdb, the PCR reads were re-called with MiXCR into one record per CDR3 protein. This table has about 77,000 distinct CDR3 sequences, around 18% appearing once. This receptor was obtained from a male patient under 10 years old who had a stem cell transplant for acute lymphoblastic leukemia, so the T cells may come from the graft donor. The chain has TRBV6-5 and TRBJ1-5; a possible D gene is TRBD1 (6 bases). The material sequenced was PBMCs, mostly from graft donor cells, taken 360 days after TCRalphabeta/CD19-depleted stem cell transplant. CDR3 region: CASSLRSGARQPQHF. DNA of the CDR3: TGTGCCAGCAGTTTACGATCAGGGGCTCGTCAGCCCCAGCATTTT.